The T cell receptor beta chain under discussion was sequenced for a study of regulatory T cells in long-lasting Graves disease. Across the whole study: Patients newly diagnosed with Graves' had been on antithyroid drugs for under 3 months.

Time point here: newly diagnosed GD, antithyroid drugs for less than 3 months. PBMCs were the source of the RNA used for TCR sequencing. Whole-study findings and limits: The TCR repertoire of persistent Graves' patients was less diverse than that of newly diagnosed ones. Persistent disease samples used TRBV28, TRBJ1-2 and TRBJ2-5 preferentially. Having only a small sample size may have limited accuracy.

Relying on iRepertoire HTBI primers and Arm-PCR of CDR3 regions, the team built TCR beta libraries. A single record per CDR3 protein comes from TCRdb applying MiXCR to the multiplex PCR reads. The sample has around 500,000 distinct CDR3 sequences; more than 15% are singletons. The table lists this clonotype with a few counts. Its target is unknown. With 10 bases removed from V and 3 bases from J, the gap between germline ends came to 12 bases. The CDR3 runs 12 residues. Germline V CDR1 and CDR2: LGHDT, YNNKEL (reference sequence). This sample also appeared in a second study, on T cells in Graves' hyperthyroidism and ophthalmopathy.

The clonotype originates from a woman aged 35-65 years with Graves disease. The sample consisted of peripheral blood mononuclear cells (PBMCs), taken at new diagnosis, from a patient treated with antithyroid drugs. The V and J genes are TRBV3-1 and TRBJ1-2, with D unclear. CDR3 region: CANRRSDYGYTF. The CDR3 region has the DNA TGTGCCAACCGCCGAAGCGACTATGGCTACACCTTC.